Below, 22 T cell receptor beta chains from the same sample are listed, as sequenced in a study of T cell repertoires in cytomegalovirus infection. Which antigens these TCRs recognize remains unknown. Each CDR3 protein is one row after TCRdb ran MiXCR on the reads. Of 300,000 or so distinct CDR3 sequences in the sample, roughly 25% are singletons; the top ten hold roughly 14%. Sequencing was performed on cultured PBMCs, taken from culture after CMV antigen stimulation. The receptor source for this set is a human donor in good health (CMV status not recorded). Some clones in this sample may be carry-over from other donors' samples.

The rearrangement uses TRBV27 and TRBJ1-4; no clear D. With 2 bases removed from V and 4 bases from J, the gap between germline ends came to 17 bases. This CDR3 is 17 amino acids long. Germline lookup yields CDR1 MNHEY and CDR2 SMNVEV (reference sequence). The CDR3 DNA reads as TGTGCCAGCAGTTTAATCCCCCAGAGGAGACATAATGAAAAACTGTTTTTT. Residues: CASSLIPQRRHNEKLFF.

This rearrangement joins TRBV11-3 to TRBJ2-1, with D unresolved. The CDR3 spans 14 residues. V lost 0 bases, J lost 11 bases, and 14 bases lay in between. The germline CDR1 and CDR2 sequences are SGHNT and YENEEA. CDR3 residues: CASSLDLGSLQQFF. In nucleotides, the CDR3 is TGTGCCAGCAGCTTAGATCTGGGCTCACTCCAGCAGTTCTTC. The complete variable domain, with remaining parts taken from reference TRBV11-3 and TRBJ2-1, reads EAGVVQSPRYKIIEKKQPVAFWCNPISGHNTLYWYLQNLGQGPELLIRYENEEAVDDSQLPKDRFSAERLKGVDSTLKIQPAELGDSAVYLCASSLDLGSLQQFFGPGTRLTVL.

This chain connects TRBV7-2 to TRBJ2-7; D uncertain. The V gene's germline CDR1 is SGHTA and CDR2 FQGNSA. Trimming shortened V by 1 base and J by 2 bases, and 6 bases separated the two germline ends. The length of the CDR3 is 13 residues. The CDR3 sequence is CASSLEQPYEQYF. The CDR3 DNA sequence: TGTGCCAGCAGCTTAGAACAGCCCTACGAGCAGTACTTC.

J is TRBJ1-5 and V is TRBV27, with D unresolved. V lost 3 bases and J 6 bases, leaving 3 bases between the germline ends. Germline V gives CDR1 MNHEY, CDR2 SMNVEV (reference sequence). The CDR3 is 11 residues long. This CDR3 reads CASSLFQPQHF. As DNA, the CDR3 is TGTGCCAGCAGTTTGTTTCAGCCCCAGCATTTT.

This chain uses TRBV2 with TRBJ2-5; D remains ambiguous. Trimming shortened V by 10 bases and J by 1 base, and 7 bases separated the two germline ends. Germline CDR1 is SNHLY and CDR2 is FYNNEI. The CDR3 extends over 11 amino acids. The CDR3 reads CATRSQETQYF. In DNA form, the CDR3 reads TGTGCCACCAGGAGCCAAGAGACCCAGTACTTC.

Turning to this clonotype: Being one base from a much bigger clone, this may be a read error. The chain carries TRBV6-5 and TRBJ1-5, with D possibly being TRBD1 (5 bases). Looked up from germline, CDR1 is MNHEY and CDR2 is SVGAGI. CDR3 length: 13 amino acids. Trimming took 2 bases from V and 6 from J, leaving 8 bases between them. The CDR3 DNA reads TGTGCCAGCAGTTACGGGGGGAGTCAGCCCCAGCATTTT. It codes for CASSYGGSQPQHF.

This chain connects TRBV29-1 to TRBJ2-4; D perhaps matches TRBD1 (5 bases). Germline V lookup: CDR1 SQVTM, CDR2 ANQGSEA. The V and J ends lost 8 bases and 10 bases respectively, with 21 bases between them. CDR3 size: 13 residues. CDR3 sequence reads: CSTRTLLDGIQYF. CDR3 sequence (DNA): TGCAGCACCCGGACACTCTTAGATGGTATTCAGTACTTC. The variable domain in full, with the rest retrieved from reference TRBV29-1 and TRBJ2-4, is SAVISQKPSRDICQRGTSLTIQCQVDSQVTMMFWYRQQPGQSLTLIATANQGSEATYESGFVIDKFPISRPNLTFSTLTVSNMSPEDSSIYLCSTRTLLDGIQYFGAGTRLSVL.

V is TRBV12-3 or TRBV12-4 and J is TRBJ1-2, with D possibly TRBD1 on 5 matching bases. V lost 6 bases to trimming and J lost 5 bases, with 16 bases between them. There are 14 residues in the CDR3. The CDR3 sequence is CASRPEGNWYGYTF. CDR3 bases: TGTGCCAGCAGACCCGAGGGGAATTGGTATGGCTACACCTTC.

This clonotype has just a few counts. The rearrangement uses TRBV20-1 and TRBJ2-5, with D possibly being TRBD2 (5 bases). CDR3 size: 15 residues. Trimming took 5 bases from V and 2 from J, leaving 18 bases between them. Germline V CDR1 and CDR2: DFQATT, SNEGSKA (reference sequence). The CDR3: CSAPRRGAPQETQYF. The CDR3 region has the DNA TGCAGTGCTCCCCGACGGGGAGCCCCGCAAGAGACCCAGTACTTC.

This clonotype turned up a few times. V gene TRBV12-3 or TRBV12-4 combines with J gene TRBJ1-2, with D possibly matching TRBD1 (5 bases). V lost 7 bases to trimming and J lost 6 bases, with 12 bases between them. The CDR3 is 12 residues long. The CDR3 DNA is TGTGCCAGCATTCGGGGGATCAATGGCTACACCTTC. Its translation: CASIRGINGYTF.

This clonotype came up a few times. The CDR3 protein is CASVRGANTEAFF. Written as DNA, the CDR3 is TGTGCCAGCGTACGGGGGGCGAACACTGAAGCTTTCTTT. The genes are TRBV6-2 or TRBV6-3 and TRBJ1-1, with TRBD1 as a possible D gene (6 bases). Germline V gene lookup returns CDR1 MNHEY and CDR2 SVGEGT. The CDR3 consists of 13 residues. V lost 8 bases, J lost 1 base, and 11 bases lay in between.

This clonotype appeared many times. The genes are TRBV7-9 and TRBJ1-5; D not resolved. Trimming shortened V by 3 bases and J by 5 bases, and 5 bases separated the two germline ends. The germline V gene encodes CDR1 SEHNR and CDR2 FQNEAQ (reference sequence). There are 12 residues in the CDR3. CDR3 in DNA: TGTGCCAGCAGCTTCACCGATCAGCCCCAGCATTTT. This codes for CASSFTDQPQHF.

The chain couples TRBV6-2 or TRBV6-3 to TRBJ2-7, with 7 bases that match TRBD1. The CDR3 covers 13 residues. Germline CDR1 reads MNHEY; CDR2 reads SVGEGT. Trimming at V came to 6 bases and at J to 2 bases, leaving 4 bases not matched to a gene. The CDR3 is CASSRTGAYEQYV. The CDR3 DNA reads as TGTGCCAGCAGCAGAACAGGGGCCTACGAGCAGTACGTC.

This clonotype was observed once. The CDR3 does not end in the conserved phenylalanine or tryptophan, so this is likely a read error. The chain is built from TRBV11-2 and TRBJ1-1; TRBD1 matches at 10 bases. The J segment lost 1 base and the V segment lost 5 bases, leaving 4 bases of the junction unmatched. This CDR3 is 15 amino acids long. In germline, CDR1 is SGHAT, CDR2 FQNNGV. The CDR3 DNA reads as TGTGCCAGCAGCAACCGGGACAGGGGGAACACTGAAGCTTTCTCT. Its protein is CASSNRDRGNTEAFS.

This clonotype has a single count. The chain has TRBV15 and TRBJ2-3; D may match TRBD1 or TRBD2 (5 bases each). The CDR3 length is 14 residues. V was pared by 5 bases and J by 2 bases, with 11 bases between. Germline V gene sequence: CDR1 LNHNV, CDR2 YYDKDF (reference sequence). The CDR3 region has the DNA TGTGCCACCAGCTCGCCCGGGACCACAGATACGCAGTATTTT. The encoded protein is CATSSPGTTDTQYF.

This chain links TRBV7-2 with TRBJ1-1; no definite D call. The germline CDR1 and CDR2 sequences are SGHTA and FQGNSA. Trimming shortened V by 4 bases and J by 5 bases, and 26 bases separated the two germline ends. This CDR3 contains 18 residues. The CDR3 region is CASSSTIHSGRARTEAFF. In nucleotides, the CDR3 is TGTGCCAGCAGCTCAACAATCCATTCCGGGAGGGCCAGAACTGAAGCTTTCTTT.

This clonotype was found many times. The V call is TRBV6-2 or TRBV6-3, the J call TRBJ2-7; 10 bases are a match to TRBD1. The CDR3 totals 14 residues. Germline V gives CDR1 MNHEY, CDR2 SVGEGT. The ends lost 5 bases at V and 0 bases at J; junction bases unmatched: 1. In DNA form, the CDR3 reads TGTGCCAGCAGTGACAGGGGGCACTCCTACGAGCAGTACTTC. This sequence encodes CASSDRGHSYEQYF.

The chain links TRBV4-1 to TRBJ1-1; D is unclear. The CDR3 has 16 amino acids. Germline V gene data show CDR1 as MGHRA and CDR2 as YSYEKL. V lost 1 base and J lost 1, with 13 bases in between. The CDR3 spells CASSQGFRTGNTEAFF. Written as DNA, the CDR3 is TGCGCCAGCAGCCAAGGCTTTCGGACGGGGAACACTGAAGCTTTCTTT.

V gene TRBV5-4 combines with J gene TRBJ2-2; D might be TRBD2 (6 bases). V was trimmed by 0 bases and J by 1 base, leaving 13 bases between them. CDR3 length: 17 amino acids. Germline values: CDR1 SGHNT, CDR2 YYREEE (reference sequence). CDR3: CASSLARGAGNTGELFF. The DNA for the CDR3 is TGTGCCAGCAGCTTGGCCCGCGGGGCCGGGAACACCGGGGAGCTGTTTTTT.

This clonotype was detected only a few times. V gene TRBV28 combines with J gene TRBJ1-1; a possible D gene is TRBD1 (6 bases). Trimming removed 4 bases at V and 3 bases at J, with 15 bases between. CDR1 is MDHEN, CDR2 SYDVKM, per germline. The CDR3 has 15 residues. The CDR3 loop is CASSSGGLRDTEAFF. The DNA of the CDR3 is TGTGCCAGCAGTTCGGGGGGCTTGAGGGACACTGAAGCTTTCTTT.

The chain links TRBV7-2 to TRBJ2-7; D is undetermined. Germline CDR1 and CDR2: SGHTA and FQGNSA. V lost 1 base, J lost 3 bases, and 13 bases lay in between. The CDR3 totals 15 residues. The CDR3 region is CASSLVAEVNYEQYF. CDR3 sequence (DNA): TGTGCCAGCAGCTTAGTCGCCGAAGTTAACTACGAGCAGTACTTC.

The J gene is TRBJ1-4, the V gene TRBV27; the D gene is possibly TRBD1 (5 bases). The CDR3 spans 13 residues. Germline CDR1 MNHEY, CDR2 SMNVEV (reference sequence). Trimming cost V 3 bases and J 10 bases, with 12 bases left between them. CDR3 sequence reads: CASSLGRTRKLFF. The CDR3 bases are TGTGCCAGCAGTTTGGGGCGGACCCGAAAACTGTTTTTT. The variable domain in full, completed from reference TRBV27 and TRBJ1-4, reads EAQVTQNPRYLITVTGKKLTVTCSQNMNHEYMSWYRQDPGLGLRQIYYSMNVEVTDKGDVPEGYKVSRKEKRNFPLILESPSPNQTSLYFCASSLGRTRKLFFGSGTQLSVL.